Listed below are T cell receptor beta chains from one sample, sequenced in a study of vaccination and CD4 T cells after COVID-19. TCRdb fed the PCR reads into MiXCR, producing one record per CDR3 protein. The table has roughly 24,000 distinct CDR3 sequences, approximately 59% seen once; the top ten hold about 3%. These receptors have no known antigen. The sequencing sample was made of CD4+ T cells from blood, cultured in vitro. The receptors were sampled from a human donor who had recovered from COVID-19. The CDR3 runs from the conserved cysteine through the conserved F or W. Fields, in order: V gene, J gene, D gene, clone size, CDR3 protein, CDR3 DNA. D genes are given only for firm matches. Expanded clones are given a class, and other clones once, few, many or no size at all.

>TRBV6-1|TRBJ1-1|NA|NA
CASSPHRRTEAFF
TGTGCCAGCAGCCCTCATAGGCGGACTGAAGCTTTCTTT
>TRBV7-2|TRBJ1-6|NA|once
CASSLHGGSNSPLHF
TGTGCCAGCAGCTTACACGGCGGCTCTAATTCACCCCTCCACTTT
>TRBV19|TRBJ2-7|NA|NA
CASSIGHSYEQYF
TGTGCCAGTAGTATTGGACACTCCTACGAGCAGTACTTC
>TRBV7-8|TRBJ1-2|NA|NA
CASSPAWGEAEGRGYTF
TGTGCCAGCAGCCCAGCGTGGGGGGAGGCGGAAGGGAGAGGCTACACCTTC
>TRBV6-2/TRBV6-3|TRBJ1-5|NA|NA
CASSYLNSNQPQHF
TGTGCCAGCAGTTACCTAAATAGCAATCAGCCCCAGCATTTT
>TRBV11-2|TRBJ2-4|NA|NA
CASSLVSQGYIQYF
TGTGCCAGCAGCTTAGTTTCCCAGGGATACATTCAGTACTTC
>TRBV12-5|TRBJ1-1|TRBD1|NA
CASGDRDSKAFF
TGTGCTAGTGGGGACCGGGACAGTAAAGCTTTCTTT
>TRBV7-2|TRBJ1-1|NA|few
CASSLGFSRAEAFF
TGTGCCAGCAGCCTCGGGTTCTCGAGGGCTGAAGCTTTCTTT
>TRBV19|TRBJ1-5|TRBD1|few
CASSSTGGAQPQHF
TGTGCCAGTAGTAGCACAGGGGGCGCTCAGCCCCAGCATTTT
>TRBV7-9|TRBJ1-1|NA|few
CASSLQMNTEAFF
TGTGCCAGCAGCTTACAGATGAACACTGAAGCTTTCTTT
>TRBV20-1|TRBJ1-2|NA|few
CSARIRTYGYTF
TGCAGTGCTAGGATTAGAACCTATGGCTACACCTTC
>TRBV20-1|TRBJ2-1|TRBD2|NA
CSARDPQVAGIYNEQFF
TGCAGTGCTAGAGATCCGCAGGTAGCGGGGATATACAATGAGCAGTTCTTC
>TRBV2|TRBJ2-1|NA|NA
CASSEATEREQFF
TGTGCCAGCAGTGAAGCAACAGAACGGGAGCAGTTCTTC
>TRBV12-3/TRBV12-4|TRBJ1-2|NA|NA
CASSPGTTANYGYTF
TGTGCCAGCAGCCCAGGGACAACTGCTAACTATGGCTACACCTTC
>TRBV21-1|TRBJ1-3|NA|NA
CASSKVGGNTGNTIYF
TGTGCCAGCAGCAAAGTGGGCGGGAACACTGGAAACACCATATATTTT
>TRBV20-1|TRBJ1-5|NA|NA
CSARGGYNQPQHF
TGCAGTGCTAGAGGAGGGTACAATCAGCCCCAGCATTTT
>TRBV25-1|TRBJ1-2|NA|few
CASSESRDHGYTF
TGTGCCAGCAGTGAATCCAGGGACCATGGCTACACCTTC
>TRBV20-1|TRBJ1-2|NA|NA
CSARVDTLNYGYTF
TGCAGTGCTAGAGTTGACACACTTAACTATGGCTACACCTTC
>TRBV7-9|TRBJ2-7|NA|few
CASSSSGVPSYEQYF
TGTGCCAGCAGCTCCTCAGGGGTGCCCTCCTACGAGCAGTACTTC